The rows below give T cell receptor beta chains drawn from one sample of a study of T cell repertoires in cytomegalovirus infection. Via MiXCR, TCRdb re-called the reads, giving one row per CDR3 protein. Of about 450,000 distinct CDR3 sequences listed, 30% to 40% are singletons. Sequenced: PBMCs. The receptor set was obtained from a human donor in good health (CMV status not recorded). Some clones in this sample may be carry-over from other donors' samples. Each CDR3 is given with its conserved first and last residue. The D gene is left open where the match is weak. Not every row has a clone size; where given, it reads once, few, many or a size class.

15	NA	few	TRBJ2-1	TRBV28	CASTLGGGTYNEQFF	TGTGCCAGCACCCTCGGAGGGGGTACATACAATGAGCAGTTCTTC
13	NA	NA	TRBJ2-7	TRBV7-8	CASIQPNSYEQYF	TGTGCCAGCATTCAACCGAACTCTTACGAGCAGTACTTC
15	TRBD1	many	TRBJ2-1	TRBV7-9	CASSETGTGGNEQFF	TGTGCCAGCAGCGAAACCGGGACAGGAGGCAATGAGCAGTTCTTC
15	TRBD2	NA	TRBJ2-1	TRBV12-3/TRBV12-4	CASSRGLAGGNEQFF	TGTGCCAGCAGTCGGGGACTAGCGGGGGGGAATGAGCAGTTCTTC
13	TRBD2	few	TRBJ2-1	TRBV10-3	CAISPRTSNEQFF	TGTGCCATCAGTCCCCGGACTAGCAATGAGCAGTTCTTC
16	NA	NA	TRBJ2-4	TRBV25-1	CASSAGGALAKNIQYF	TGTGCCAGCAGCGCTGGGGGGGCTTTAGCCAAAAACATTCAGTACTTC
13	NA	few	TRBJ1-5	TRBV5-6	CASSYSRLGAQHF	TGTGCCAGCAGCTACTCGCGGTTGGGGGCCCAGCATTTT
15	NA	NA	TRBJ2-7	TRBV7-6	CASSPDSSLFYEQYF	TGTGCCAGCAGCCCAGACAGTAGTCTCTTCTACGAGCAGTACTTC
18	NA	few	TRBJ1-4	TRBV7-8	CASSFRDTTFRDNEKLFF	TGTGCCAGCAGCTTCCGGGACACAACGTTCAGAGATAATGAAAAACTGTTTTTT
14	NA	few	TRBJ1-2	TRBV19	CASKQNPAGDGYTF	TGTGCCAGTAAACAAAACCCCGCAGGGGATGGCTACACCTTC
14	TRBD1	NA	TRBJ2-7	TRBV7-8	CASSPQGQGWEQYF	TGTGCCAGCAGCCCCCAGGGACAGGGATGGGAGCAGTACTTC
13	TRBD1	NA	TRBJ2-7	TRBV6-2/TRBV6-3	CASRWDRPYEQYF	TGTGCCAGCAGGTGGGACAGACCCTACGAGCAGTACTTC
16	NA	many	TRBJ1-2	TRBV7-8	CASSLKSTENNYGYTF	TGTGCCAGCAGCTTAAAGTCTACGGAAAATAACTATGGCTACACCTTC
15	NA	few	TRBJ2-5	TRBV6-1	CASSRPGTLQETQYF	TGTGCCAGCAGTAGACCCGGGACACTTCAAGAGACCCAGTACTTC
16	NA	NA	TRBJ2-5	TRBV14	CSSSSGSKGASWTQYF	TGTTCCAGCAGCTCCGGGAGCAAGGGGGCATCCTGGACCCAGTACTTC
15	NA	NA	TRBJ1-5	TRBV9	CASGVEGLSNQPQHF	TGTGCCAGCGGCGTAGAGGGGCTTAGCAATCAGCCCCAGCATTTT
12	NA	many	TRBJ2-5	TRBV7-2	CASSLGNRNQFF	TGTGCCAGCAGCTTAGGAAACCGGAATCAGTTTTTC
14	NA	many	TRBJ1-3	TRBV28	CASSFRGSGNTIYF	TGTGCCAGCAGTTTCCGAGGGTCTGGAAACACCATATATTTT
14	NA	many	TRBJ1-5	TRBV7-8	CASSLDPLNQPQHF	TGTGCCAGCAGCTTAGATCCCCTCAATCAGCCCCAGCATTTT
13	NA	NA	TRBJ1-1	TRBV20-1	CSARDHKVTEAFF	TGCAGTGCTAGAGATCATAAGGTCACTGAAGCTTTCTTT
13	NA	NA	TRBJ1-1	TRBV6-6	CASSLSQATEAFF	TGTGCCAGCAGCCTATCACAGGCCACTGAAGCTTTCTTT
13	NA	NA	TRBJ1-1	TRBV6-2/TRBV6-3	CASSYRTDIEAFF	TGTGCCAGCAGTTATCGGACCGATATTGAAGCTTTCTTT
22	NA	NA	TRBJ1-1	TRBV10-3	CAISVRDNPLASQPYMNTEAFF	TGTGCCATCAGTGTAAGGGACAACCCGCTAGCGAGTCAGCCCTACATGAACACTGAAGCTTTCTTT